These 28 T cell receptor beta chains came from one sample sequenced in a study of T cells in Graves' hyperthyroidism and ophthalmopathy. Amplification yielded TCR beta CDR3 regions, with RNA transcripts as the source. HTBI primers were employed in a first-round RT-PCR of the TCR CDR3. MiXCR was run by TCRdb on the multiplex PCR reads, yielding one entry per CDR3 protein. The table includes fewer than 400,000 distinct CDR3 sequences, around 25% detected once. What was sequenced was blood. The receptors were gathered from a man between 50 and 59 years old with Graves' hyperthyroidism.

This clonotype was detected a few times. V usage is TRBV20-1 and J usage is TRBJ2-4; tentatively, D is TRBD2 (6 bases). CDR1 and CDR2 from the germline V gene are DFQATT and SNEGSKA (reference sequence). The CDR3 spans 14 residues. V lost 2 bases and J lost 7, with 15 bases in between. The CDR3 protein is CSARTTGEGNIQYF. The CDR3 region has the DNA TGCAGTGCTAGAACTACGGGAGAGGGGAACATTCAGTACTTC.

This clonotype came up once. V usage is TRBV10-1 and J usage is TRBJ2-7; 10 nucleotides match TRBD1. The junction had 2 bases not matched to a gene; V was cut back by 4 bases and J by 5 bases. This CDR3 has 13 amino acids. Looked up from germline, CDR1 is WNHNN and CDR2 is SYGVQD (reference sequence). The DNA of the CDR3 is TGCGCCAGCAGTGTGGGACAGGGGAACGAGCAGTACTTC. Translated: CASSVGQGNEQYF.

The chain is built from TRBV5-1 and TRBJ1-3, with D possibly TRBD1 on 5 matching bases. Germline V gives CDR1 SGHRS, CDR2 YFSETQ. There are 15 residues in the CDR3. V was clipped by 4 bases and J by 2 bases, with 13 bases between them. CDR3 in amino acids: CASSDVRGPGNTIYF. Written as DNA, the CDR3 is TGCGCCAGCAGCGACGTCCGGGGACCTGGAAACACCATATATTTT.

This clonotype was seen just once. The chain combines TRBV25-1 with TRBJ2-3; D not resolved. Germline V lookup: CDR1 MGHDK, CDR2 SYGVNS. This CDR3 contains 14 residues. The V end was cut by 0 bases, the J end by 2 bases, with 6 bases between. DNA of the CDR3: TGTGCCAGCAGTGAATACTCTGCCACAGATACGCAGTATTTT. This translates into CASSEYSATDTQYF.

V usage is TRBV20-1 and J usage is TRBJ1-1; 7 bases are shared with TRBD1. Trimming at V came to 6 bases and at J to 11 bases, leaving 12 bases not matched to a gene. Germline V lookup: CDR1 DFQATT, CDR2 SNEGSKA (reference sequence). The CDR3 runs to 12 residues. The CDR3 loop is CSARTTGSGAFF. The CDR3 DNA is TGCAGTGCCAGGACGACAGGGTCAGGGGCTTTCTTT.

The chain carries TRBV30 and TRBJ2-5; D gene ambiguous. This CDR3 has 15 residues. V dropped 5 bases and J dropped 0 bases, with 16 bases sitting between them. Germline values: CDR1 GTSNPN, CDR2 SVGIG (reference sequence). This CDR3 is CAWSPLGWYQETQYF. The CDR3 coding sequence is TGTGCCTGGTCCCCATTAGGGTGGTACCAAGAGACCCAGTACTTC. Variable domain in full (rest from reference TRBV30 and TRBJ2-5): SQTIHQWPATLVQPVGSPLSLECTVEGTSNPNLYWYRQAAGRGLQLLFYSVGIGQISSEVPQNLSASRPQDRQFILSSKKLLLSDSGFYLCAWSPLGWYQETQYFGPGTRLLVL.

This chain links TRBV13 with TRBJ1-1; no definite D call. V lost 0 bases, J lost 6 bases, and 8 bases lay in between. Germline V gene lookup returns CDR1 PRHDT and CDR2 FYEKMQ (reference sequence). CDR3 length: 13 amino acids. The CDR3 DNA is TGTGCCAGCAGCTTAGGTCTAGGGTCTGAAGCTTTCTTT. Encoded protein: CASSLGLGSEAFF.

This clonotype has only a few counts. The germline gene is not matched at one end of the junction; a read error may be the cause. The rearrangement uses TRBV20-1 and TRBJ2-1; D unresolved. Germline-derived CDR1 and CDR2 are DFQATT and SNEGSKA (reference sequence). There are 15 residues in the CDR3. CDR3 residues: CSARDLQAIHNEQFF. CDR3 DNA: TGTAGTGCTAGAGATCTGCAAGCAATCCACAATGAGCAGTTCTTC.

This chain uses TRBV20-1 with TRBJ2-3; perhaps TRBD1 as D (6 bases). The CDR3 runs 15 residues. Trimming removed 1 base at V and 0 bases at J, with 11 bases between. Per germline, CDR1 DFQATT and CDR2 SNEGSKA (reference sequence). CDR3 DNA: TGCAGTGCTAGAGTCGAGGGGGTGAGCACAGATACGCAGTATTTT. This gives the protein CSARVEGVSTDTQYF.

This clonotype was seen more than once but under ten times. The DNA of the CDR3 is TGTGCCAGCAGCTTGAAGTTGTTCAGGACTAGCGGGAGGAATGAGCAGTTCTTC. It specifies CASSLKLFRTSGRNEQFF. V and J are TRBV13 and TRBJ2-1; 14 nucleotides match TRBD2. CDR1 is PRHDT and CDR2 is FYEKMQ in the germline V gene (reference sequence). This CDR3 contains 18 residues. Trimming cost V 3 bases and J 7 bases; bases outside gene matches: 11.

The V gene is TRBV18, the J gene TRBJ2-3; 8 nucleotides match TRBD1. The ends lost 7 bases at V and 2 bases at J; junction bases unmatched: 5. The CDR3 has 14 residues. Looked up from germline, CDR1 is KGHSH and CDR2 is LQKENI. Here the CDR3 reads CASYDRGVTDTQYF. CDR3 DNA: TGTGCCAGCTACGACAGGGGCGTCACAGATACGCAGTATTTT.

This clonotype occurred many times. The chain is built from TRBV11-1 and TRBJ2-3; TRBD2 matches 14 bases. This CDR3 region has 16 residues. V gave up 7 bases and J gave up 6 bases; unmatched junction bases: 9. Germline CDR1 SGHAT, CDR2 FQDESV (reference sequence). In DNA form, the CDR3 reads TGTGCCAGCACCCTAACCGGGACTAGCGGGAGTGATACGCAGTATTTT. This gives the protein CASTLTGTSGSDTQYF.

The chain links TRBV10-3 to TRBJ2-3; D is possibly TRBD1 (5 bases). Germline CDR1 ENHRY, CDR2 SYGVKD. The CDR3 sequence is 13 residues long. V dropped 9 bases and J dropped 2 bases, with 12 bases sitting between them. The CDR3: CAISGPNTDTQYF. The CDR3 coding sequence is TGTGCCATTTCAGGGCCAAACACAGATACGCAGTATTTT.

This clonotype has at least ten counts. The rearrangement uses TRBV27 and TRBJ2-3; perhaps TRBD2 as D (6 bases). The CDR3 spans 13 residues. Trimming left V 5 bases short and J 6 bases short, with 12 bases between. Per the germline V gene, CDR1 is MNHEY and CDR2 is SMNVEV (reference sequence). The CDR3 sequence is CASSALAGDTQYF. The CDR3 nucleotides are TGTGCCAGCAGTGCACTAGCCGGGGATACGCAGTATTTT.

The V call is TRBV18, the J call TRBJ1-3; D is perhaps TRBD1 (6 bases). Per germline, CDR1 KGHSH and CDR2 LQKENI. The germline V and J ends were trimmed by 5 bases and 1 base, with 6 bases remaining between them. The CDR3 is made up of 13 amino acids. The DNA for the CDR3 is TGTGCCAGCTCAACAGGGTCTGGAAACACCATATATTTT. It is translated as CASSTGSGNTIYF. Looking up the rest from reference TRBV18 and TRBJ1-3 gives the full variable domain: NAGVMQNPRHLVRRRGQEARLRCSPMKGHSHVYWYRQLPEEGLKFMVYLQKENIIDESGMPKERFSAEFPKEGPSILRIQQVVRGDSAAYFCASSTGSGNTIYFGEGSWLTVV.

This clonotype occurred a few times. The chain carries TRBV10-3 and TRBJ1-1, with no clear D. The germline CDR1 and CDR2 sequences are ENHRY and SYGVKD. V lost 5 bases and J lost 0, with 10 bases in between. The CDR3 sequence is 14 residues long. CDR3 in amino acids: CAISKTDMNTEAFF. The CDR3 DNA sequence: TGTGCCATCAGTAAAACAGATATGAACACTGAAGCTTTCTTT.

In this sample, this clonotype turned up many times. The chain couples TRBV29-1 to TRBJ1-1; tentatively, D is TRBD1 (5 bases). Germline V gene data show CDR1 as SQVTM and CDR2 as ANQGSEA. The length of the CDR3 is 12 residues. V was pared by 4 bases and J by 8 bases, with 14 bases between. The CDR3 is CSVVGGIREAFF. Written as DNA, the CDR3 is TGCAGCGTTGTGGGGGGGATTAGGGAAGCTTTCTTT.

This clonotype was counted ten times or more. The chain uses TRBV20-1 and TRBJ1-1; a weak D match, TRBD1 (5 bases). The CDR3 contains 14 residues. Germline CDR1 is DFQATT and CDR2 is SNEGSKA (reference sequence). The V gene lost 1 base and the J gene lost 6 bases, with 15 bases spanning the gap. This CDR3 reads CSARGSQGIAEAFF. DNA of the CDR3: TGCAGTGCTAGAGGATCGCAGGGAATCGCTGAAGCTTTCTTT.

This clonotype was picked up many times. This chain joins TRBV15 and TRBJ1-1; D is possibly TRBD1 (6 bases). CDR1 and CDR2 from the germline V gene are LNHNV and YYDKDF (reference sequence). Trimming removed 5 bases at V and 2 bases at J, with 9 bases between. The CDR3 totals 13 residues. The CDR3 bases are TGTGCCACCAGCGCGGGACAAAACACTGAAGCTTTCTTT. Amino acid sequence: CATSAGQNTEAFF.

CDR3 region: CASSGATGGHEKLFF. The CDR3 nucleotides are TGTGCCAGTAGTGGCGCGACAGGGGGCCATGAAAAACTGTTTTTT. The rearrangement links TRBV19 to TRBJ1-4, with 10 bases aligning to TRBD1. The trim removed 5 bases at V and 6 bases at J, leaving 6 bases unmatched. This CDR3 has 15 residues. Per the germline V gene, CDR1 is LNHDA and CDR2 is SQIVND (reference sequence). Full variable domain (remainder filled in from reference TRBV19 and TRBJ1-4): DGGITQSPKYLFRKEGQNVTLSCEQNLNHDAMYWYRQDPGQGLRLIYYSQIVNDFQKGDIAEGYSVSREKKESFPLTVTSAQKNPTAFYLCASSGATGGHEKLFFGSGTQLSVL.

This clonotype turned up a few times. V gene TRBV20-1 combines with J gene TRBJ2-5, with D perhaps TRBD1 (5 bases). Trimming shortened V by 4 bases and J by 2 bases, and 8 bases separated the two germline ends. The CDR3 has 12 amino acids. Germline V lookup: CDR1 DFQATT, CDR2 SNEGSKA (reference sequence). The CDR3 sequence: CSAKKGQETQYF. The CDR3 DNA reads TGCAGTGCTAAAAAGGGGCAAGAGACCCAGTACTTC.

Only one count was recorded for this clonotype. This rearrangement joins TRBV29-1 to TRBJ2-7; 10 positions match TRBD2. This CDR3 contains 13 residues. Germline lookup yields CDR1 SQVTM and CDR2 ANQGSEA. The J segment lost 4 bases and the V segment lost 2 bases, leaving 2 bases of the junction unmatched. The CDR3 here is CSVELAGVYEQYF. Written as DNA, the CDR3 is TGCAGCGTTGAACTAGCGGGAGTATACGAGCAGTACTTC.

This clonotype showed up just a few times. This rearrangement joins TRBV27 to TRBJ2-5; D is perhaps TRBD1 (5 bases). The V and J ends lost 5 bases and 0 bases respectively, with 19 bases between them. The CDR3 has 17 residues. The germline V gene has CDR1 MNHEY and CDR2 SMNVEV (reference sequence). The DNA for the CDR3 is TGTGCCAGCAGTGCCTTGACAGAGACATTAAACCAAGAGACCCAGTACTTC. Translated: CASSALTETLNQETQYF.

Written as DNA, the CDR3 is TGCAGCGTTGAAGAGGCGGGAGGCCCGCGGCAGTACTTC. Its protein is CSVEEAGGPRQYF. The gene calls are TRBV29-1 and TRBJ2-7, with 8 bases that match TRBD2. CDR1 and CDR2 from the germline V gene are SQVTM and ANQGSEA. CDR3 length: 13 residues. Losses at the gene ends were 0 bases for V and 9 bases for J; bases not matched to a gene: 7.

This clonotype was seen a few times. CDR3 protein: CAWTSRAYPWNTIYF. CDR3 bases: TGTGCCTGGACGAGCCGGGCCTACCCGTGGAACACCATATATTTT. The rearrangement uses TRBV30 and TRBJ1-3, with no clear D. From germline, CDR1 is GTSNPN and CDR2 SVGIG (reference sequence). V was trimmed by 4 bases and J by 7 bases, leaving 20 bases between them. CDR3 length equals 15 residues.

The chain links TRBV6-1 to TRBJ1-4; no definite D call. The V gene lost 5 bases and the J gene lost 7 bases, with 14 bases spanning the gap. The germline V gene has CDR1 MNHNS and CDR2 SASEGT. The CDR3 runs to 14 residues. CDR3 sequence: CASSITNKGEKLFF. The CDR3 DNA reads TGTGCCAGCAGTATTACAAATAAGGGTGAAAAACTGTTTTTT.

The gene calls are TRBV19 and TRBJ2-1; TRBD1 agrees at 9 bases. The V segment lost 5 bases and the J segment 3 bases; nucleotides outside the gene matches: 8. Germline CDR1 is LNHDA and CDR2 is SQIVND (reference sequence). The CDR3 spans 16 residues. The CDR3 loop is CASSPQGAPGYNEQFF. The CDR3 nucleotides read TGTGCCAGTAGTCCACAGGGGGCCCCCGGCTACAATGAGCAGTTCTTC.

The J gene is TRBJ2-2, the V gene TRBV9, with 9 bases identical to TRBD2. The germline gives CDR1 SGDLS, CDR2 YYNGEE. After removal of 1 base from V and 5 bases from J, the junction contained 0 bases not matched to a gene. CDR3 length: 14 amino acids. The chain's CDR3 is CASSVTSGTGELFF. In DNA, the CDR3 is TGTGCCAGCAGCGTAACTAGCGGGACCGGGGAGCTGTTTTTT.